The 30 T cell receptor beta chains below were found in one sample sequenced in a study of control samples from healthy donors and cancer patients. The table came from immunoSEQ multiplex PCR; TCRdb's copy has only in-frame clones and leaves some out. The sample records about 130,000 clones, 92% being singletons. The sample taken for sequencing was blood. The receptor source for this set is a woman in her forties or fifties in good health.

The chain uses TRBV5-5 and TRBJ2-1, with D perhaps TRBD1 or TRBD2 (5 bases each). The germline gives CDR1 SGHKS, CDR2 YYEKEE (reference sequence). Trimming cost V 4 bases and J 0 bases, with 17 bases left between them. The CDR3 has 17 residues. CDR3 in DNA: TGTGCCAGCAGCCCGAGTGTCGGGGCAAGCTCCTACAATGAGCAGTTCTTC. Its protein is CASSPSVGASSYNEQFF.

The rearrangement joins TRBV6-5 to TRBJ1-2; TRBD1 agrees at 7 bases. From germline, CDR1 is MNHEY and CDR2 SVGAGI. The CDR3 covers 15 residues. The trim removed 6 bases at V and 6 bases at J, leaving 13 bases unmatched. CDR3 protein: CASRTRTGPLHGYTF. The CDR3 DNA reads as TGTGCCAGCAGAACTAGGACAGGACCCCTGCATGGCTACACCTTC.

V and J are TRBV13 and TRBJ2-1; TRBD1 or TRBD2 may be the D gene (5 bases each). V gave up 6 bases and J gave up 4 bases, with 16 bases separating them. The CDR3 loop spans 15 amino acids. The V gene's germline CDR1 is PRHDT and CDR2 FYEKMQ (reference sequence). Here the CDR3 reads CASSEFRDQYNEQFF. The CDR3 region has the DNA TGTGCCAGCAGTGAGTTCCGGGACCAATACAATGAGCAGTTCTTC.

V usage is TRBV2 and J usage is TRBJ1-5; D is unresolved. The V gene lost 6 bases and the J gene lost 4 bases, with 13 bases spanning the gap. Germline-derived CDR1 and CDR2 are SNHLY and FYNNEI. CDR3 size: 14 residues. CDR3 in DNA: TGTGCCAGCAGCGGCTACAGCGGTAATCAGCCCCAGCATTTT. Protein: CASSGYSGNQPQHF.

The genes are TRBV5-1 and TRBJ1-2, with 8 bases identical to TRBD1. The CDR3 is 15 amino acids. Germline-derived CDR1 and CDR2 are SGHRS and YFSETQ. Losses at the gene ends were 1 base for V and 3 bases for J; bases not matched to a gene: 5. The DNA for the CDR3 is TGCGCCAGCAGCTTGTACAGGGGGTCCGACTATGGCTACACCTTC. Translated: CASSLYRGSDYGYTF.

The chain has TRBV30 and TRBJ1-1; 8 bases match TRBD1. CDR3 length equals 15 residues. Germline V gives CDR1 GTSNPN, CDR2 SVGIG (reference sequence). After removal of 0 bases from V and 0 bases from J, the junction contained 3 bases not matched to a gene. The CDR3 coding sequence is TGTGCCTGGAGTGTAGGGGACAGGATGAACACTGAAGCTTTCTTT. Translated: CAWSVGDRMNTEAFF.

CDR3 nucleotide sequence: TGTGCCAGCAGTTTGATCCCGACCTACAATGAGCAGTTCTTC. Amino acid sequence: CASSLIPTYNEQFF. The chain carries TRBV27 and TRBJ2-1; D remains ambiguous. The CDR3 runs 14 residues. V was cut by 3 bases and J by 2 bases, with 8 bases left in between. CDR1 and CDR2 from the germline V gene are MNHEY and SMNVEV (reference sequence).

The rearrangement links TRBV5-1 to TRBJ1-4, with a tentative D call TRBD1 (6 bases). The germline V gene encodes CDR1 SGHRS and CDR2 YFSETQ. This CDR3 region has 13 residues. Trimming stripped 0 bases from V and 8 bases from J, with 8 bases between. CDR3 nucleotide sequence: TGCGCCAGCAGCTTGGAAGGGGGAGAAAAACTGTTTTTT. Translation: CASSLEGGEKLFF.

V usage is TRBV12-3 or TRBV12-4 and J usage is TRBJ1-2; D not resolved. Trimming stripped 6 bases from V and 10 bases from J, with 9 bases between. There are 10 residues in the CDR3. The CDR3 loop reads CASRTRVYTF. CDR3 bases: TGTGCCAGCAGAACCCGGGTCTACACCTTC.

Note on this clone: This same CDR3 is encoded by further DNA sequences in the sample. The chain employs TRBV5-1 and TRBJ2-7; TRBD2 aligns across 9 bases. CDR3 size: 21 residues. The V and J ends lost 4 bases and 3 bases, in that order; junction bases with no gene match: 26. Germline V gene sequence: CDR1 SGHRS, CDR2 YFSETQ. The DNA for the CDR3 is TGCGCCAGCAGCCCAAGGGGCGGGGGCGCTTGGCGGGGGGGCTTCGGCTACGAGCAGTACTTC. Amino acid sequence: CASSPRGGGAWRGGFGYEQYF.

This sequence joins TRBV28 and TRBJ1-4; D is uncertain. V was pared by 8 bases and J by 2 bases, with 12 bases between. From germline, CDR1 is MDHEN and CDR2 SYDVKM. The CDR3 runs to 14 residues. CDR3 sequence: CASLGRLTNEKLFF. CDR3 bases: TGTGCCAGCTTAGGGAGGTTGACTAATGAAAAACTGTTTTTT.

The V call is TRBV29-1, the J call TRBJ2-1; tentatively, D is TRBD1 or TRBD2 (6 bases each). This CDR3 region has 15 residues. Germline CDR1 is SQVTM and CDR2 is ANQGSEA. Trimming shortened V by 2 bases and J by 3 bases, and 14 bases separated the two germline ends. The CDR3 region has the DNA TGCAGCGTTGAACGGGCCGGGGGCAGCTACAATGAGCAGTTCTTC. It yields the protein CSVERAGGSYNEQFF.

This chain joins TRBV30 and TRBJ1-1; D remains unclear. The CDR3 has 12 amino acids. Trimming left V 4 bases short and J 1 base short, with 7 bases between. Germline V gives CDR1 GTSNPN, CDR2 SVGIG (reference sequence). CDR3 region: CAWMQENTEAFF. The CDR3 DNA reads TGTGCCTGGATGCAGGAGAACACTGAAGCTTTCTTT. Looking up the rest from reference TRBV30 and TRBJ1-1 gives the full variable domain: SQTIHQWPATLVQPVGSPLSLECTVEGTSNPNLYWYRQAAGRGLQLLFYSVGIGQISSEVPQNLSASRPQDRQFILSSKKLLLSDSGFYLCAWMQENTEAFFGQGTRLTVV.

The V and J genes are TRBV5-1 and TRBJ2-5, with D possibly TRBD1 on 5 matching bases. Germline V gives CDR1 SGHRS, CDR2 YFSETQ. The CDR3 spans 18 residues. With 7 bases removed from V and 2 bases from J, the gap between germline ends came to 27 bases. The CDR3 reads CASGVSWGEGALQETQYF. For the CDR3, the DNA is TGCGCCAGCGGGGTGTCTTGGGGTGAAGGGGCTCTGCAAGAGACCCAGTACTTC.

The V gene is TRBV5-6, the J gene TRBJ1-5, with no clear D. Trimming took 4 bases from V and 7 from J, leaving 18 bases between them. Germline V gene data show CDR1 as SGHDT and CDR2 as YYEEEE. The CDR3 extends over 15 amino acids. The CDR3 reads CASSRDGSVGQPQHF. CDR3 DNA sequence: TGTGCCAGCAGCCGAGACGGGTCCGTGGGGCAGCCCCAGCATTTT.

This chain uses TRBV28 with TRBJ2-4; a weak D match, TRBD2 (5 bases). CDR3 length: 14 amino acids. Trimming took 10 bases from V and 0 from J, leaving 13 bases between them. The germline gives CDR1 MDHEN, CDR2 SYDVKM. The CDR3 coding sequence is TGTGCCACCCAACGTGGACTAGCCAAAAACATTCAGTACTTC. This sequence encodes CATQRGLAKNIQYF.

The V and J genes are TRBV9 and TRBJ2-1; D uncertain. Germline assignment: CDR1 SGDLS and CDR2 YYNGEE. The CDR3 totals 11 residues. Trimming removed 4 bases at V and 3 bases at J, with 2 bases between. The CDR3, as DNA: TGTGCCAGCAGCATCTACAATGAGCAGTTCTTC. It yields the protein CASSIYNEQFF. The variable domain in full, completed from reference TRBV9 and TRBJ2-1, reads DSGVTQTPKHLITATGQRVTLRCSPRSGDLSVYWYQQSLDQGLQFLIQYYNGEERAKGNILERFSAQQFPDLHSELNLSSLELGDSALYFCASSIYNEQFFGPGTRLTVL.

V usage is TRBV19 and J usage is TRBJ2-7, with TRBD2 as a possible D gene (6 bases). Trimming left V 3 bases short and J 0 bases short, with 12 bases between. In germline, CDR1 is LNHDA, CDR2 SQIVND (reference sequence). The CDR3 is 15 residues long. CDR3 region: CASSISGGDSYEQYF. As DNA, the CDR3 is TGTGCCAGTAGTATTAGCGGCGGGGACTCCTACGAGCAGTACTTC.

The chain joins TRBV10-3 to TRBJ1-2; D perhaps matches TRBD1 (5 bases). There are 14 residues in the CDR3. Germline assignment: CDR1 ENHRY and CDR2 SYGVKD. V gave up 2 bases and J gave up 6 bases, with 13 bases separating them. The CDR3 coding sequence is TGTGCCATCAGTGAGCCCGAGGGGCTCCATGGCTACACCTTC. Translated, it gives CAISEPEGLHGYTF.

The rearrangement links TRBV18 to TRBJ1-4, with D perhaps TRBD1 (5 bases). The germline CDR1 and CDR2 sequences are KGHSH and LQKENI. The CDR3 sequence is 15 residues long. V was cut by 5 bases and J by 4 bases, with 14 bases left in between. The CDR3, as DNA: TGTGCCAGCTCATCAAAAGGGGTTTTTAATGAAAAACTGTTTTTT. Translated: CASSSKGVFNEKLFF.

The chain links TRBV6-1 to TRBJ2-3; D is unclear. The germline V and J ends were trimmed by 2 bases and 15 bases, with 12 bases remaining between them. Germline loops: CDR1 MNHNS, CDR2 SASEGT. The CDR3 totals 11 residues. The CDR3 spells CASSEIRSVYF. The CDR3 DNA reads TGTGCCAGCAGTGAAATTCGGAGCGTATATTTT.

The chain has TRBV28 and TRBJ1-1; perhaps TRBD1 as D (5 bases). There are 12 residues in the CDR3. Trimming shortened V by 6 bases and J by 1 base, and 6 bases separated the two germline ends. From germline, CDR1 is MDHEN and CDR2 SYDVKM. DNA for the CDR3: TGTGCCAGCAGGGACAAGAACACTGAAGCTTTCTTT. Residues: CASRDKNTEAFF. Using reference TRBV28 and TRBJ1-1 for the parts outside the CDR3, the full variable domain is DVKVTQSSRYLVKRTGEKVFLECVQDMDHENMFWYRQDPGLGLRLIYFSYDVKMKEKGDIPEGYSVSREKKERFSLILESASTNQTSMYLCASRDKNTEAFFGQGTRLTVV.

The chain is built from TRBV28 and TRBJ1-2, with D possibly being TRBD1 (6 bases). CDR1 is MDHEN, CDR2 SYDVKM, per germline. The CDR3 sequence is 13 residues long. V lost 5 bases, J lost 7 bases, and 14 bases lay in between. The CDR3 is CASSPQGWGGYTF. CDR3 nucleotide sequence: TGTGCCAGCAGTCCGCAGGGGTGGGGTGGCTACACCTTC.

The chain employs TRBV6-5 and TRBJ1-1; D gene uncertain. Trimming left V 7 bases short and J 2 bases short, with 11 bases between. CDR1 is MNHEY and CDR2 is SVGAGI in the germline V gene. The CDR3 contains 13 residues. The CDR3, as DNA: TGTGCCAGCATGGGCCGGATCAACACTGAAGCTTTCTTT. Translating gives CASMGRINTEAFF.

This sequence joins TRBV19 and TRBJ1-1; no clear D gene. The CDR3 runs 15 residues. Trimming removed 3 bases from V and 1 base from J, with 12 bases in between. Germline CDR1 LNHDA, CDR2 SQIVND (reference sequence). The CDR3 region has the DNA TGTGCCAGTAGTATTCCGGGAGTCCCGAACACTGAAGCTTTCTTT. Translating gives CASSIPGVPNTEAFF.

This clone was counted only a few times. V gene TRBV4-1 combines with J gene TRBJ1-2, with D possibly TRBD1 on 5 matching bases. This CDR3 spans 13 amino acids. Germline loops: CDR1 MGHRA, CDR2 YSYEKL. V was clipped by 0 bases and J by 5 bases, with 7 bases between them. The CDR3 sequence is CASSQDQGYGYTF. CDR3 bases: TGCGCCAGCAGCCAAGATCAGGGTTATGGCTACACCTTC.

This chain connects TRBV18 to TRBJ1-2, with 8 bases identical to TRBD1. Germline V gene lookup returns CDR1 KGHSH and CDR2 LQKENI. V lost 5 bases to trimming and J lost 8 bases; unmatched junction nucleotides: 7. This CDR3 spans 13 amino acids. CDR3 amino acids: CASSSGGSGGYTF. CDR3 nucleotides: TGTGCCAGCTCATCAGGGGGCTCCGGCGGCTACACCTTC.

The chain joins TRBV5-1 to TRBJ2-2, with 8 nucleotides matching TRBD1. The germline V gene has CDR1 SGHRS and CDR2 YFSETQ. V lost 0 bases, J lost 0 bases, and 4 bases stayed unmatched. CDR3 length: 17 amino acids. CDR3 sequence: CASSLDSRGPNTGELFF. The CDR3 DNA reads TGCGCCAGCAGCTTGGACTCCAGGGGGCCGAACACCGGGGAGCTGTTTTTT.

The chain links TRBV27 to TRBJ2-7; D may be TRBD1 (6 bases). Trimming took off 5 bases at V and 6 bases at J, with 11 bases between the two ends. This CDR3 has 12 amino acids. Per germline, CDR1 MNHEY and CDR2 SMNVEV (reference sequence). The CDR3 bases are TGTGCCAGCAGTCGTTCCAGGGGCGAGCAGTACTTC. Translation: CASSRSRGEQYF.

The CDR3 here is CASSRLPGEGYTF. The CDR3 nucleotides are TGTGCCAGCAGCCGCCTCCCCGGAGAAGGCTACACCTTC. This chain uses TRBV7-2 with TRBJ1-2; no clear D gene. Germline CDR1 SGHTA, CDR2 FQGNSA. The V end was cut by 5 bases, the J end by 8 bases, with 15 bases between. CDR3 size: 13 residues.